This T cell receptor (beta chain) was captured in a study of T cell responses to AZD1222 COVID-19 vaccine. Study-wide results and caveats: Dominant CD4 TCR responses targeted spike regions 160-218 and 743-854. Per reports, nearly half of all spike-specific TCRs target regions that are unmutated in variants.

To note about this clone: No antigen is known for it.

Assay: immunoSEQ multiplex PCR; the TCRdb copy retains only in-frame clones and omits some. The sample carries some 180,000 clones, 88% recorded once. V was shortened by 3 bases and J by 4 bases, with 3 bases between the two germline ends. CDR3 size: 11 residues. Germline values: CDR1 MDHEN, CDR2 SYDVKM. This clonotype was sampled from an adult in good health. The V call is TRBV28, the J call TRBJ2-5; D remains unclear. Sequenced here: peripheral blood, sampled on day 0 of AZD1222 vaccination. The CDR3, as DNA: TGTGCCAGCAGTTTTGGAGAGACCCAGTACTTC. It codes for CASSFGETQYF.